This T cell receptor (beta chain) was captured by sequencing in a study of beta chain features in type 1 diabetes. General study points: For Type 1 diabetes patients, all four CD4+ subsets carried TCRB CDR3s that were moderately but significantly shorter.

This clone showed up just a few times. Its target is not known. The CDR3 is made up of 12 amino acids. Germline values: CDR1 SGHDT, CDR2 YYEEEE. Trimming pared 1 base from V and 5 bases from J, leaving 4 bases between. Every bit of the isolated RNA underwent reverse transcription, so sequencing read expressed TCRB transcripts. Clones were read by immunoSEQ multiplex PCR, and TCRdb kept only the in-frame ones, dropping some. The sample carries about 740,000 clones, roughly 12% recorded once. The genes are TRBV5-6 and TRBJ2-1; D is uncertain. The sequence was collected from a man younger than 30 with type 1 diabetes. Sequences were obtained from naive CD4+ T cells from blood. In DNA, the CDR3 is TGTGCCAGCAGCTTGACAGACAATGAGCAGTTCTTC. Protein product: CASSLTDNEQFF.